This entry concerns a single T cell receptor beta chain. V dropped 4 bases and J dropped 8 bases, with 15 bases sitting between them. Germline V gene data show CDR1 as SGHKS and CDR2 as YYEKEE (reference sequence). The CDR3 covers 13 residues. Using immunoSEQ multiplex PCR, the repertoire was profiled, and TCRdb retains in-frame clones only, with some absent. This sample carries some 87,000 clones, about 89% of them seen once, and the ten largest clones take approximately 0.39%. These data are taken from a study of OX40 agonist ivuxolimab in advanced cancers. As for the study in general: Aged 23 to 79 with a mean of 60 years, they were almost 85% male. Partial responses were achieved by three patients: one hepatocellular carcinoma, two cutaneous melanoma.

The gene calls are TRBV5-5 and TRBJ1-2, with a tentative D call TRBD1 (6 bases). The material was CD4+ or CD8+ T cells sorted from blood, obtained in a trial of the OX40 agonist ivuxolimab. This receptor was obtained from an adult with an advanced solid tumor such as melanoma, head and neck, liver or kidney cancer. The CDR3 DNA reads as TGTGCCAGCAGCCGACAGGTTCCCGGGGGCTACACCTTC. Its protein product is CASSRQVPGGYTF.